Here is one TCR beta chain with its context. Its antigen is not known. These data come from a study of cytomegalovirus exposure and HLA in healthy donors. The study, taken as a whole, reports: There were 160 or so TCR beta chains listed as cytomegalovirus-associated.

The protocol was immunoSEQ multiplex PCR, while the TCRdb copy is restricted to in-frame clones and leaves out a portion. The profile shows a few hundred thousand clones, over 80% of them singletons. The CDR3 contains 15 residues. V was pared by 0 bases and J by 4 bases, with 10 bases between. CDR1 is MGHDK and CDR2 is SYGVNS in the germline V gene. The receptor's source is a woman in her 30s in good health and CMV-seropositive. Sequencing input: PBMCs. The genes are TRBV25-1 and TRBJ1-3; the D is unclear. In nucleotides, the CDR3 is TGTGCCAGCAGTGAATATGGGAATATCGGAAACACCATATATTTT. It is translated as CASSEYGNIGNTIYF.